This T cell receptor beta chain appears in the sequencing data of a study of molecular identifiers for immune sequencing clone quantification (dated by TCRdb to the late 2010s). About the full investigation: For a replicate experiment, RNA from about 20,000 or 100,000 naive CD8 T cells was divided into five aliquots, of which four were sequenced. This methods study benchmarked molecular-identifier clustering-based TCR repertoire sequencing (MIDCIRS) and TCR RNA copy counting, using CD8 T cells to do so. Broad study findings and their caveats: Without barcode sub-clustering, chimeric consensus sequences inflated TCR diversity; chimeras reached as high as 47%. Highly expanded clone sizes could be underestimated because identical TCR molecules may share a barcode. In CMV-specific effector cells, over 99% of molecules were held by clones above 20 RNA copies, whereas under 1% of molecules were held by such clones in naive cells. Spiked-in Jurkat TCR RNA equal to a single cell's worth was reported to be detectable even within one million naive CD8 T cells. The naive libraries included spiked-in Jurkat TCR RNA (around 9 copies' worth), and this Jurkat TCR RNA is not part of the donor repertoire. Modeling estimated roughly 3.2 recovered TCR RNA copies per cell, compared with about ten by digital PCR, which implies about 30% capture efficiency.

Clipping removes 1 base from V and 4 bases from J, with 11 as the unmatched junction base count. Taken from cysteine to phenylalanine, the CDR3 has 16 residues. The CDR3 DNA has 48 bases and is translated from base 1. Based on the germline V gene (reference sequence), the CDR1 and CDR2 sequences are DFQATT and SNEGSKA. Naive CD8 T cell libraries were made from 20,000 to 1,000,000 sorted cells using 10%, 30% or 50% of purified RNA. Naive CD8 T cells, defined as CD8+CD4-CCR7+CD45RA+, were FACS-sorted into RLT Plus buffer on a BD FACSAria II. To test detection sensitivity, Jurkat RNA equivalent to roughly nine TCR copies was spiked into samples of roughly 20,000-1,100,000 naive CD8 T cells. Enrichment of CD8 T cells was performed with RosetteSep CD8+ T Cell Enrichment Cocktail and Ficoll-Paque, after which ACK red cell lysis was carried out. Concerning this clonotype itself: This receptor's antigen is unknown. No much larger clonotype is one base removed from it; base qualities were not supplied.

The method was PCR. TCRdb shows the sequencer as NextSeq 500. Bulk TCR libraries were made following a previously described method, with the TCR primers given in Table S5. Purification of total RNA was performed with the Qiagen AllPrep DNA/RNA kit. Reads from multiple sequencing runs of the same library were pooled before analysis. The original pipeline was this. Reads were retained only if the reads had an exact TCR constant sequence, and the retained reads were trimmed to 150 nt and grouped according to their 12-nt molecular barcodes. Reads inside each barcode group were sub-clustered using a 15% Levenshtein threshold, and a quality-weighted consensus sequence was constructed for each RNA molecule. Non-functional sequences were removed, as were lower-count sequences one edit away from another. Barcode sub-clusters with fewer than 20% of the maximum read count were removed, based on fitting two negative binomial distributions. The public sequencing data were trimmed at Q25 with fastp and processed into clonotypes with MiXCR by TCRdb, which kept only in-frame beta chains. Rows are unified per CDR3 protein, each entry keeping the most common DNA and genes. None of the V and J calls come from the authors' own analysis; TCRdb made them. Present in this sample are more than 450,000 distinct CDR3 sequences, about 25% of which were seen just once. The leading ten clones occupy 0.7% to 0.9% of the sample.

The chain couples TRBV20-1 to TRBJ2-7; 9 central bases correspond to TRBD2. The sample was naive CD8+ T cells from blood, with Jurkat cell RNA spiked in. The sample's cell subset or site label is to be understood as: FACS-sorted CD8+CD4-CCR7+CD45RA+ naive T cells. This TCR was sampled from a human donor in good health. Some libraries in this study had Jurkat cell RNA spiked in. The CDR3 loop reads CSARGTFSGGRYEQYF. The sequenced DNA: TGCAGTGCTAGAGGTACTTTTAGCGGGGGACGTTACGAGCAGTACTTC.